Following are 7 T cell receptor beta chains from one sample sequenced in a study of cytomegalovirus exposure and HLA in healthy donors. 13 Jbeta primers and 60 Vbeta primers were used for the PCR. The data were produced by immunoSEQ multiplex PCR, yet TCRdb's version contains in-frame clones alone and is incomplete. The sample yields roughly 150,000 clones, approximately 80% seen once. The sample taken for sequencing was PBMCs. The receptors come from a woman between 40 and 55 years old in good health and CMV-seropositive.

The V gene is TRBV2, the J gene TRBJ2-7; perhaps TRBD1 as D (6 bases). Germline V gives CDR1 SNHLY, CDR2 FYNNEI. The germline V and J ends were trimmed by 6 bases and 5 bases, with 14 bases remaining between them. This CDR3 has 13 residues. CDR3 in amino acids: CASRSGRGNEQYF. As DNA, the CDR3 is TGTGCCAGCAGGAGCGGCAGGGGAAACGAGCAGTACTTC. Based on the CDR3 plus reference TRBV2 and TRBJ2-7, the full variable domain is EPEVTQTPSHQVTQMGQEVILRCVPISNHLYFYWYRQILGQKVEFLVSFYNNEISEKSEIFDDQFSVERPDGSNFTLKIRSTKLEDSAMYFCASRSGRGNEQYFGPGTRLTVT.

The rearrangement joins TRBV6-5 to TRBJ1-5; D might be TRBD1 (5 bases). V lost 6 bases and J 4 bases, leaving 16 bases between the germline ends. CDR3 length: 15 amino acids. Germline V CDR1 and CDR2: MNHEY, SVGAGI. CDR3: CASRISPGSNQPQHF. The CDR3 nucleotides are TGTGCCAGCAGGATTTCCCCAGGGTCGAATCAGCCCCAGCATTTT.

The chain links TRBV5-5 to TRBJ1-2, with TRBD1 as a possible D gene (6 bases). The length of the CDR3 is 14 residues. V was cut by 0 bases and J by 5 bases, with 11 bases left in between. From germline, CDR1 is SGHKS and CDR2 YYEKEE (reference sequence). The CDR3 region is CASSLGTVIYGYTF. The CDR3 region has the DNA TGTGCCAGCAGCTTGGGGACAGTTATTTATGGCTACACCTTC.

V is TRBV9 and J is TRBJ1-1; 7 bases line up with TRBD1. The junction had 9 bases not matched to a gene; V was cut back by 4 bases and J by 0 bases. Germline V CDR1 and CDR2: SGDLS, YYNGEE. This CDR3 is built from 16 residues. The CDR3 region is CASSPTGESMNTEAFF. The CDR3 DNA reads as TGTGCCAGCAGCCCCACAGGGGAATCTATGAACACTGAAGCTTTCTTT.

This chain joins TRBV2 and TRBJ2-5; no reliable D call. CDR1 and CDR2 (germline): SNHLY, FYNNEI. CDR3 size: 14 residues. With 0 bases removed from V and 7 bases from J, the gap between germline ends came to 12 bases. The CDR3 nucleotides read TGTGCCAGCAGTGAAGCGCTTCAGGTGGGGACCCAGTACTTC. It encodes CASSEALQVGTQYF.

The J gene is TRBJ2-1, the V gene TRBV2; D may be TRBD1 (5 bases). Deletions cut 3 bases from V and 6 bases from J, with 15 bases between. CDR3 length equals 15 residues. The germline CDR1 and CDR2 sequences are SNHLY and FYNNEI. The CDR3 protein is CASSDRGQGINEQFF. Written as DNA, the CDR3 is TGTGCCAGCAGTGATCGTGGGCAGGGAATCAATGAGCAGTTCTTC.

This clone was counted only a few times. The rearrangement uses TRBV7-9 and TRBJ2-3, with 7 bases lining up with TRBD2. The V segment lost 6 bases and the J segment 6 bases; nucleotides outside the gene matches: 12. Germline CDR1 SEHNR, CDR2 FQNEAQ (reference sequence). CDR3 size: 15 residues. The CDR3 protein is CASRPDTPGGDTQYF. The CDR3 DNA sequence: TGTGCCAGCAGACCAGACACACCCGGGGGGGATACGCAGTATTTT.